Below, one T cell receptor (beta chain) is given with its context. This CDR3 spans 15 amino acids. V was pared by 4 bases and J by 0 bases, with 5 bases of the junction left unmatched. Germline loops: CDR1 MNHEY, CDR2 SVGAGI. This sample stems from a study of T cell changes during pregnancy in multiple sclerosis. Profiling relied on immunoSEQ multiplex PCR, and the TCRdb table lists in-frame clones only, not all of them. Altogether about 50,000 clones are present, approximately 95% being singletons, with the ten largest covering around 0.31%. The sequencing here drew on CD4+ T cells from peripheral blood mononuclear cells, taken in the third trimester of pregnancy. This clonotype was obtained from a female donor with multiple sclerosis, enrolled in a pregnancy study. V and J are TRBV6-5 and TRBJ2-7, with 8 bases identical to TRBD1. The CDR3 coding sequence is TGTGCCAGCAGTTTTCGAGGACAGGGCTCCTACGAGCAGTACTTC. It specifies CASSFRGQGSYEQYF.